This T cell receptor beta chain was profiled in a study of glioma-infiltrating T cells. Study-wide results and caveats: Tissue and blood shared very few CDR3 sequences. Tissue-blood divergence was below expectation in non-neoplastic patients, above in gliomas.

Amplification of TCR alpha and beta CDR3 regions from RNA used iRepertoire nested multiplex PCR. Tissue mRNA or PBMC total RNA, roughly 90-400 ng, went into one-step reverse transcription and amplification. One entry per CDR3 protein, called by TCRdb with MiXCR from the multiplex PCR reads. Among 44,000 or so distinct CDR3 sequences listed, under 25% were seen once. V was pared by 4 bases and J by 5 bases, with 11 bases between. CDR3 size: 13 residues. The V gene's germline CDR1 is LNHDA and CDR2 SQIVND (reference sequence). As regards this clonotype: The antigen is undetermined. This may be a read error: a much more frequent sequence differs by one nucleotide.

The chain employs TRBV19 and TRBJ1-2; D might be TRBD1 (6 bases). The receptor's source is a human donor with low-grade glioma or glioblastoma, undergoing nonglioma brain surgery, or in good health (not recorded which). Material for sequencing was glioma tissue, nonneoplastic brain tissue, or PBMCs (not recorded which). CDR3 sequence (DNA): TGTGCCAGTAGTACGGACAGATTGTATGGCTACACCTTC. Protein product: CASSTDRLYGYTF.